Below are 26 T cell receptor beta chains sequenced from a single sample in a study of blood T cell repertoires in COVID-19 (dated by TCRdb to 2020 to 2022). The library relied on the immunoSEQ multiplex PCR assay. TCRdb took over this immuneACCESS table, retaining in-frame rearrangements with V and J assigned. Such tables are incomplete; in checked studies, under half of the missing clones stem from an unresolved V gene, and the remainder is unexplained. Counted in this sample were some 200,000 clones; roughly four fifths of them appeared once. The top ten constitute about 5.7% of the sample. Source material: peripheral blood. All receptors come from a woman aged 40 to 50 with acute or convalescent COVID-19.

This sequence joins TRBV5-1 and TRBJ1-2; 10 bases match TRBD1. The junction had 5 bases not matched to a gene; V was cut back by 2 bases and J by 4 bases. From germline, CDR1 is SGHRS and CDR2 YFSETQ. This CDR3 comprises 15 residues. The CDR3 sequence: CASSFGGTGAYGYTF. The CDR3 DNA follows: TGCGCCAGCAGCTTTGGAGGGACAGGGGCCTATGGCTACACCTTC.

The chain employs TRBV6-5 and TRBJ1-6; 7 bases match TRBD1. The CDR3 runs to 14 residues. The V segment lost 2 bases and the J segment 8 bases; nucleotides outside the gene matches: 3. Germline V lookup: CDR1 MNHEY, CDR2 SVGAGI. DNA of the CDR3: TGTGCCAGCAGTTACGCAGGGGGAGATTCACCCCTCCACTTT. This sequence encodes CASSYAGGDSPLHF.

The chain links TRBV29-1 to TRBJ2-7, with D uncertain. From germline, CDR1 is SQVTM and CDR2 ANQGSEA. The CDR3 totals 11 residues. The germline V and J ends were trimmed by 4 bases and 3 bases, with 7 bases remaining between them. The CDR3 spells CSVGQNYEQYF. The CDR3 nucleotides are TGCAGCGTTGGGCAAAACTACGAGCAGTACTTC.

The V and J genes are TRBV5-1 and TRBJ1-1; tentative D call: TRBD1 (5 bases). V shed 0 bases and J shed 7 bases, with 7 bases lying between them. The CDR3 has 12 residues. Germline CDR1 SGHRS, CDR2 YFSETQ. The CDR3 sequence: CASSLGGVEAFF. The CDR3 nucleotides read TGCGCCAGCAGCTTGGGGGGCGTTGAAGCTTTCTTT.

The chain uses TRBV15 and TRBJ2-7, with 10 bases identical to TRBD1. The CDR3 is made up of 17 amino acids. Germline CDR1 and CDR2: LNHNV and YYDKDF (reference sequence). V was clipped by 0 bases and J by 1 base; unmatched bases: 6. In nucleotides, the CDR3 is TGTGCCACCAGCAGAGAAGCGACAGGGGGCGCTTCCTACGAGCAGTACTTC. This translates into CATSREATGGASYEQYF.

The V gene is TRBV19, the J gene TRBJ1-5; tentatively, D is TRBD1 (5 bases). V was shortened by 3 bases and J by 1 base, with 13 bases between the two germline ends. Germline loops: CDR1 LNHDA, CDR2 SQIVND (reference sequence). The CDR3 has 16 amino acids. The CDR3 DNA follows: TGTGCCAGTAGTATTATAGGGGTTTCAAGCAATCAGCCCCAGCATTTT. Amino acid sequence: CASSIIGVSSNQPQHF.

The V gene is TRBV7-9, the J gene TRBJ2-1; 8 nucleotides agree with TRBD1. This CDR3 has 15 residues. V lost 5 bases to trimming and J lost 7 bases; unmatched junction nucleotides: 10. Germline values: CDR1 SEHNR, CDR2 FQNEAQ (reference sequence). The CDR3 here is CASSIYTGGGNEQFF. The CDR3 nucleotides are TGTGCCAGCAGCATTTATACAGGGGGTGGGAATGAGCAGTTCTTC.

This clone was seen a few times. Relative to the germline gene, one junction end is altered; a read error may explain this. The V and J genes are TRBV7-3 and TRBJ1-2, with 9 bases aligning to TRBD1. Germline V gene lookup returns CDR1 SGHTA and CDR2 FQGTGA. The CDR3 sequence is 14 residues long. CDR3 residues: CASSSMPPTGGIVF. The CDR3 coding sequence is TGTGCCAGCAGCTCTATGCCCCCGACAGGGGGGATTGTCTTC.

DNA for the CDR3: TGCGCCAGCAGCCAAGCCCCGGTCGCGGCTAATGAAAAACTGTTTTTT. As protein: CASSQAPVAANEKLFF. This chain connects TRBV4-1 to TRBJ1-4; D remains unclear. Germline V lookup: CDR1 MGHRA, CDR2 YSYEKL. The CDR3 loop spans 16 amino acids. Trimming stripped 1 base from V and 3 bases from J, with 12 bases between.

The rearrangement joins TRBV10-3 to TRBJ2-3; 11 nucleotides agree with TRBD2. V trimming: 10 bases; J trimming: 8 bases; junction bases outside the gene matches: 14. This CDR3 spans 15 amino acids. The germline V gene has CDR1 ENHRY and CDR2 SYGVKD. The DNA of the CDR3 is TGTGCCACCCAAAAAGGGACTAGCGGTTGGGGTACGCAGTATTTT. This codes for CATQKGTSGWGTQYF.

This clone was found once. Other DNA sequences in this sample translate to the same CDR3. The rearrangement joins TRBV27 to TRBJ1-6; TRBD1 matches 7 bases. Germline V gene sequence: CDR1 MNHEY, CDR2 SMNVEV (reference sequence). The CDR3 totals 14 residues. J lost 6 bases, V lost 2 bases, and 1 base had no gene match. CDR3 coding DNA: TGTGCCAGCAGTTTAGGGACAGCTAATTCACCCCTCCACTTT. Protein sequence: CASSLGTANSPLHF.

V is TRBV9 and J is TRBJ1-6, with D possibly TRBD1 on 6 matching bases. The CDR3 loop spans 16 amino acids. The V end lost 1 base, the J end lost 4 bases, and 12 bases lay between the germline ends. Germline CDR1 is SGDLS and CDR2 is YYNGEE. The DNA for the CDR3 is TGTGCCAGCAGCGTACAGGGGAATGATTATAATTCACCCCTCCACTTT. Residues: CASSVQGNDYNSPLHF.

The rearrangement joins TRBV28 to TRBJ1-1; maybe TRBD1 (5 bases). The germline V and J ends were trimmed by 7 bases and 1 base, with 10 bases remaining between them. The V gene's germline CDR1 is MDHEN and CDR2 SYDVKM. The CDR3 contains 13 residues. The CDR3 is CASNHRRNTEAFF. The CDR3 DNA sequence: TGTGCCAGCAATCACAGGAGGAACACTGAAGCTTTCTTT.

The chain joins TRBV27 to TRBJ2-5; 9 nucleotides agree with TRBD2. The CDR3 is made up of 13 amino acids. V was clipped by 6 bases and J by 3 bases; unmatched bases: 2. CDR1 and CDR2 from the germline V gene are MNHEY and SMNVEV (reference sequence). The CDR3 DNA reads TGTGCCAGCAGAGGACTAGCGAAAGAGACCCAGTACTTC. This translates into CASRGLAKETQYF.

The J gene is TRBJ2-1, the V gene TRBV29-1; 7 nucleotides match TRBD1. J gave up 4 bases and V 3 bases, and 6 bases lay outside the gene matches. Looked up from germline, CDR1 is SQVTM and CDR2 is ANQGSEA. The CDR3 is 14 residues long. CDR3 bases: TGCAGCGTTGATGAGGGGGCCACATACAATGAGCAGTTCTTC. Translation gives CSVDEGATYNEQFF.

The chain uses TRBV2 and TRBJ2-1; D gene unclear. This CDR3 is built from 13 residues. CDR1 and CDR2 (germline): SNHLY, FYNNEI. V was cut by 7 bases and J by 6 bases, with 13 bases left in between. This CDR3 is CASIPGPPNEQFF. The CDR3, as DNA: TGTGCCAGCATCCCCGGTCCCCCCAATGAGCAGTTCTTC. The full variable domain, in which reference TRBV2 and TRBJ2-1 provide the parts outside the CDR3, is EPEVTQTPSHQVTQMGQEVILRCVPISNHLYFYWYRQILGQKVEFLVSFYNNEISEKSEIFDDQFSVERPDGSNFTLKIRSTKLEDSAMYFCASIPGPPNEQFFGPGTRLTVL.

CDR3 amino acids: CASSLRQGYNQPQHF. The CDR3 DNA sequence: TGTGCCAGCAGTTTACGACAGGGGTACAATCAGCCCCAGCATTTT. The chain combines TRBV6-5 with TRBJ1-5, with TRBD1 matching over 8 bases. CDR1 is MNHEY, CDR2 SVGAGI, per germline. V lost 4 bases, J lost 3 bases, and 5 bases stayed unmatched. The CDR3 runs to 15 residues.

Comment on this clone: This may be a read error: a much more frequent sequence differs by one nucleotide. This rearrangement joins TRBV28 to TRBJ1-2, with TRBD1 matching over 8 bases. The CDR3 runs 12 residues. V shed 3 bases and J 7 bases; nucleotides not matched to a gene: 1. Germline assignment: CDR1 MDHEN and CDR2 SYDVKM. CDR3 sequence: CASSLTGVGYTF. The CDR3 DNA sequence: TGTGCCAGCAGTTTGACAGGGGTTGGCTACACCTTC.

The chain recombines TRBV11-2 with TRBJ2-1, with 11 positions matching TRBD2. The CDR3 runs 15 residues. Germline V lookup: CDR1 SGHAT, CDR2 FQNNGV. V dropped 5 bases and J dropped 4; count of bases not matched to a gene: 4. The CDR3 DNA reads TGTGCCAGCAGCCCGACTAGCGGGGCTTACAATGAGCAGTTCTTC. Encoded protein: CASSPTSGAYNEQFF. Looking up the rest from reference TRBV11-2 and TRBJ2-1 gives the full variable domain: EAGVAQSPRYKIIEKRQSVAFWCNPISGHATLYWYQQILGQGPKLLIQFQNNGVVDDSQLPKDRFSAERLKGVDSTLKIQPAKLEDSAVYLCASSPTSGAYNEQFFGPGTRLTVL.

J is TRBJ1-5 and V is TRBV5-6, with 9 bases lining up with TRBD1. This CDR3 is built from 17 residues. V dropped 2 bases and J dropped 7; count of bases not matched to a gene: 13. Germline V gene lookup returns CDR1 SGHDT and CDR2 YYEEEE. Here the CDR3 DNA reads TGTGCCAGCAGCTTACAGACGGGACAGGGAATTATACAGCCCCAGCATTTT. Protein product: CASSLQTGQGIIQPQHF.

The chain recombines TRBV29-1 with TRBJ1-1; possibly TRBD1 for D (6 bases). The germline V gene has CDR1 SQVTM and CDR2 ANQGSEA. The V end lost 6 bases, the J end lost 0 bases, and 14 bases lay between the germline ends. The CDR3 has 14 amino acids. Written as DNA, the CDR3 is TGCAGCGTCGAGCCGGGGGGCCTGAACACTGAAGCTTTCTTT. The encoded protein is CSVEPGGLNTEAFF.

This clone has only a few counts. The chain joins TRBV5-6 to TRBJ1-3; possibly TRBD1 for D (5 bases). The CDR3 covers 13 residues. Per germline, CDR1 SGHDT and CDR2 YYEEEE. With 6 bases removed from V and 1 base from J, the gap between germline ends came to 8 bases. The CDR3: CASTSGSGNTIYF. The CDR3 bases are TGTGCCAGCACCTCAGGGTCTGGAAACACCATATATTTT.

The gene calls are TRBV5-1 and TRBJ2-5; D may be TRBD2 (5 bases). The V gene lost 0 bases and the J gene lost 5 bases, with 5 bases spanning the gap. Germline V gene data show CDR1 as SGHRS and CDR2 as YFSETQ. There are 12 residues in the CDR3. The CDR3 DNA follows: TGCGCCAGCAGCTTGGCGGGGGAGACCCAGTACTTC. Translation: CASSLAGETQYF. The full variable domain, in which reference TRBV5-1 and TRBJ2-5 provide the parts outside the CDR3, is KAGVTQTPRYLIKTRGQQVTLSCSPISGHRSVSWYQQTPGQGLQFLFEYFSETQRNKGNFPGRFSGRQFSNSRSEMNVSTLELGDSALYLCASSLAGETQYFGPGTRLLVL.

The V call is TRBV19, the J call TRBJ2-4, with D maybe TRBD2 (6 bases). Trimming took 5 bases from V and 1 from J, leaving 12 bases between them. Germline-derived CDR1 and CDR2 are LNHDA and SQIVND (reference sequence). The CDR3 covers 15 residues. The CDR3 DNA follows: TGTGCCAGTAGTCCCGGGGGATGGGCCAAAAACATTCAGTACTTC. The encoded protein is CASSPGGWAKNIQYF.

The gene calls are TRBV19 and TRBJ2-2; no clear D. V gave up 6 bases and J gave up 0 bases, with 8 bases separating them. The CDR3 is 14 residues long. CDR1 and CDR2 (germline): LNHDA, SQIVND (reference sequence). CDR3 coding DNA: TGTGCCAGTAGCTCATCTACGAACACCGGGGAGCTGTTTTTT. Translation: CASSSSTNTGELFF.

The V gene is TRBV19, the J gene TRBJ1-2; D remains unclear. Germline V gene lookup returns CDR1 LNHDA and CDR2 SQIVND (reference sequence). V dropped 7 bases and J dropped 2 bases, with 14 bases sitting between them. The CDR3 covers 14 residues. The CDR3 reads CASMRTAANYGYTF. The DNA for the CDR3 is TGTGCCAGTATGAGGACTGCCGCGAACTATGGCTACACCTTC.